This TCR beta chain stems from a study of blood T cell repertoires in COVID-19. Study in general: The samples span acute and convalescent COVID-19 from the United States, Italy and Spain. Nucleic acid was either cDNA or gDNA, and it came from T cells, B-cell-depleted T cells, or PBMCs.

Sequencing used immunoSEQ multiplex PCR; TCRdb keeps in-frame clones, though not all of them. Among some 240,000 clones listed, around 85% were seen once. The CDR3 loop spans 14 amino acids. Trimming pared 0 bases from V and 3 bases from J, leaving 7 bases between. CDR1 is SGDLS, CDR2 YYNGEE, per germline. This study enrolled people aged about 18 to 100 from 24 US geographic areas. The chain is built from TRBV9 and TRBJ2-1, with D possibly matching TRBD2 (5 bases). The TCR was taken from a woman aged 40 to 50 with acute COVID-19. The sequencing sample was made of PBMCs or T cells enriched from blood (not recorded which). CDR3 residues: CASSVGGNYNEQFF. CDR3 nucleotide sequence: TGTGCCAGCAGCGTAGGAGGGAACTACAATGAGCAGTTCTTC.